This T cell receptor beta chain was recovered during a study of human thymus T cells. Regarding the study as a whole: Thymic repertoires overlap heavily among unrelated individuals, related research has reported.

Resections from corrective heart surgery provided thymus tissue. Corrective surgery for congenital heart defects was being performed on the healthy Finnish infants who served as donors. A word on this clone: Antigen specificity is unknown.

TCRdb keeps only in-frame clones here, not all; method: immunoSEQ multiplex PCR. The sample lists some 80,000 clones; 90% to 98% were seen once. This clonotype originated in a boy younger than two with a congenital heart defect but otherwise immunologically healthy. The sequencing input was thymus tissue.

DNA of the CDR3: TGTGCCAGCAGCAGCTCTCTGGGCGAGGGTCTAGGCTCCTACGAGCAGTACTTC. The encoded protein is CASSSSLGEGLGSYEQYF. The chain employs TRBV21-1 and TRBJ2-7; the table's D gene call, TRBD2, was not cross checked with the DNA. TRBV21-1 is deemed a pseudogene. The CDR3 totals 18 residues.